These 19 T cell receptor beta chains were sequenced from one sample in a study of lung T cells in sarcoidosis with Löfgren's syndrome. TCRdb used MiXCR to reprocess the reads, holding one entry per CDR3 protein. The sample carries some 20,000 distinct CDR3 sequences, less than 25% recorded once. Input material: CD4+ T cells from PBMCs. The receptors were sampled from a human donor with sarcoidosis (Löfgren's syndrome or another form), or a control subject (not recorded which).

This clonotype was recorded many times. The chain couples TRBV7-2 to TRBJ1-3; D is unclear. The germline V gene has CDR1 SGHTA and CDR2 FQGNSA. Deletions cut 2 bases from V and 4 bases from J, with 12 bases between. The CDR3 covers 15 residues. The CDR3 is CASSLRGRVGNTIYF. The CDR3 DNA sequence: TGTGCCAGCAGCTTACGGGGTAGAGTGGGAAACACCATATATTTT.

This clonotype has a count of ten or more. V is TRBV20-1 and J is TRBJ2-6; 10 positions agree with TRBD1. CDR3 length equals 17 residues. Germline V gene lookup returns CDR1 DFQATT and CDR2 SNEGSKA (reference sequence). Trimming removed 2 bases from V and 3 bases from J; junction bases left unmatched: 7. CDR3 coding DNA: TGCAGTGCTAGATCGGGACAGGGGCAAGGTGGGGCCAACGTCCTGACTTTC. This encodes CSARSGQGQGGANVLTF.

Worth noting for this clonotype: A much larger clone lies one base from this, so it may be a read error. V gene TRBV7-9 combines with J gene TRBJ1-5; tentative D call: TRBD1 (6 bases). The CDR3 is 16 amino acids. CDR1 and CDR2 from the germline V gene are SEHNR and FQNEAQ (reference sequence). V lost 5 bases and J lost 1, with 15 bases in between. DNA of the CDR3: TGTGCCAGCAGCACGGAACAGGGCGGGAGCAATCAGCCCCAGCATTTT. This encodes CASSTEQGGSNQPQHF. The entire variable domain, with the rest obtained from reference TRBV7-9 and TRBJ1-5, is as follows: DTGVSQNPRHKITKRGQNVTFRCDPISEHNRLYWYRQTLGQGPEFLTYFQNEAQLEKSRLLSDRFSAERPKGSFSTLEIQRTEQGDSAMYLCASSTEQGGSNQPQHFGDGTRLSIL.

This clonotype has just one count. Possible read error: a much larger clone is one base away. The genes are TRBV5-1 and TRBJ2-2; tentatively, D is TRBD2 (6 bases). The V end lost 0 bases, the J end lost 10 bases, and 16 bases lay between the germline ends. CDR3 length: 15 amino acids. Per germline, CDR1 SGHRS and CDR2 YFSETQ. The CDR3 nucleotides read TGCGCCAGCAGCTTGGAGGCGGGGACCCCCGAGGAGCTGTTTTTT. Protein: CASSLEAGTPEELFF.

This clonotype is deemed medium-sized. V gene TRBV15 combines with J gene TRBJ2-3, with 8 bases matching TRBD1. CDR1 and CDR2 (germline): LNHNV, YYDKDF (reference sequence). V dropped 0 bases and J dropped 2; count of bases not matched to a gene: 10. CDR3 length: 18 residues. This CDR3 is CATSRDPRQGLYTDTQYF. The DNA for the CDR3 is TGTGCCACCAGCAGAGATCCCAGACAGGGGCTATACACAGATACGCAGTATTTT.

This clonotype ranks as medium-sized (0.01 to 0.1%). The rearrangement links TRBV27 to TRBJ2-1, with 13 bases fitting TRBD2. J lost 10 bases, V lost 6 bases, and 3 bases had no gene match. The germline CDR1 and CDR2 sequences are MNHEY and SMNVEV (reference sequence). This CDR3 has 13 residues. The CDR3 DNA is TGTGCCAGCAGACCGGGACTAGCGGGGGAGCAGTTCTTC. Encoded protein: CASRPGLAGEQFF.

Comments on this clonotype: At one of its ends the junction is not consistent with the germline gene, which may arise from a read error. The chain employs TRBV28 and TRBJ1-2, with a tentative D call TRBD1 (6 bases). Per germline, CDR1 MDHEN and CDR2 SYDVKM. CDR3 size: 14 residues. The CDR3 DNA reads TGTGCCATCAGCACAACGTGGGACAAAGATGGCTACGCCTTC. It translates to CAISTTWDKDGYAF.

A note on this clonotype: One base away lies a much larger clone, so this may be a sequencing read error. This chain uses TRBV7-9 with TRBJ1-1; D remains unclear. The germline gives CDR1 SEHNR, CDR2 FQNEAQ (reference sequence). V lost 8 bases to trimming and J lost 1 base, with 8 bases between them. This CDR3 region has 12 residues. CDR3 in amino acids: CASGRANTEAFF. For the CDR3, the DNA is TGTGCCAGCGGGCGGGCGAACACTGAAGCTTTCTTT.

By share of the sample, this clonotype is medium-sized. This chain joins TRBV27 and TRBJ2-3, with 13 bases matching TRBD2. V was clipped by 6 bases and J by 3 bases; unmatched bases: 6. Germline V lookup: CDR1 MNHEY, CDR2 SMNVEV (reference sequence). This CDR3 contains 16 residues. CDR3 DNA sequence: TGTGCCAGCAGGCAACTAGCGGGGGGGCAGACAGATACGCAGTATTTT. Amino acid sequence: CASRQLAGGQTDTQYF.

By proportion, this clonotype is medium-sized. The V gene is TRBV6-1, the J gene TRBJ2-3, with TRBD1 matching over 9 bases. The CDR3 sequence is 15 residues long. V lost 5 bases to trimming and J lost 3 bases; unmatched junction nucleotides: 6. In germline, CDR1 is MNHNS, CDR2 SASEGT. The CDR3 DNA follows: TGTGCCAGCAGTCCCGGGACAGGGTTAACAGATACGCAGTATTTT. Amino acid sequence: CASSPGTGLTDTQYF.

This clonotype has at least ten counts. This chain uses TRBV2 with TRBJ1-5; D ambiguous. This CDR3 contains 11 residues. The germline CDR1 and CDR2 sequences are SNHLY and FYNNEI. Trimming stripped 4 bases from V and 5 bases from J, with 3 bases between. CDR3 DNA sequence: TGTGCCAGCAGTGTCGATCAGCCCCAGCATTTT. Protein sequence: CASSVDQPQHF. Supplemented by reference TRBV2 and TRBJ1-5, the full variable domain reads EPEVTQTPSHQVTQMGQEVILRCVPISNHLYFYWYRQILGQKVEFLVSFYNNEISEKSEIFDDQFSVERPDGSNFTLKIRSTKLEDSAMYFCASSVDQPQHFGDGTRLSIL.

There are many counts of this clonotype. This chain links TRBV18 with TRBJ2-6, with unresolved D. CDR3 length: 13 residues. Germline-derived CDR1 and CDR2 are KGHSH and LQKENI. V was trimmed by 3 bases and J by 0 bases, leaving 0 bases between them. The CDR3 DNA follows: TGTGCCAGCTCACCCTCTGGGGCCAACGTCCTGACTTTC. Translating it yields CASSPSGANVLTF.

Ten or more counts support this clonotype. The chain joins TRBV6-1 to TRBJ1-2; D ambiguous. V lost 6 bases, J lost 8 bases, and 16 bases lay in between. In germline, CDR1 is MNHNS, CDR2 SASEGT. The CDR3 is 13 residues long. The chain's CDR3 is CASSLDPIGGYTF. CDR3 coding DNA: TGTGCCAGCAGCCTGGATCCCATCGGGGGCTACACCTTC.

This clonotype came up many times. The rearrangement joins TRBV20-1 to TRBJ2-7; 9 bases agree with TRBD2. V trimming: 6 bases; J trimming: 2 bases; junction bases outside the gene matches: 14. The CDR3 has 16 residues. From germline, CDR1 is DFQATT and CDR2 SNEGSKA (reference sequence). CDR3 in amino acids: CSASAGAASGTYEQYF. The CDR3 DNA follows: TGCAGTGCATCGGCGGGGGCGGCTAGCGGGACCTACGAGCAGTACTTC.

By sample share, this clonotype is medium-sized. CDR3 region: CASSEYDRGHGYTF. CDR3 nucleotides: TGTGCCAGCAGTGAATACGACAGGGGCCATGGCTACACCTTC. The chain employs TRBV25-1 and TRBJ1-2, with 8 bases lining up with TRBD1. Germline-derived CDR1 and CDR2 are MGHDK and SYGVNS. The CDR3 is 14 amino acids. V shed 0 bases and J 6 bases; nucleotides not matched to a gene: 3.

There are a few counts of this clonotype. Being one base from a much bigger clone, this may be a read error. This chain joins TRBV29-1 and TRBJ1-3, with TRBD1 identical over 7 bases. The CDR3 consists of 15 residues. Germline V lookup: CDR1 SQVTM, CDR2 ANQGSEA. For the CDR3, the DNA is TGCAGCGTTGAAGACCCAAGGACAGGTGGAGACACCATATATTTT. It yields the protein CSVEDPRTGGDTIYF.

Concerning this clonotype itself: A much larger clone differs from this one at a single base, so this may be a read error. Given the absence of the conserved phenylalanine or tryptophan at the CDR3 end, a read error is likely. DNA for the CDR3: TGTGCCAGCAGTTATTCCAAGACTGCGGGATACAATGAGCAGTTCCTC. Translated: CASSYSKTAGYNEQFL. This chain connects TRBV6-1 to TRBJ2-1; TRBD2 is a possible D gene (6 bases). CDR3 length: 16 amino acids. V lost 5 bases and J 4 bases, leaving 18 bases between the germline ends. The germline CDR1 and CDR2 sequences are MNHNS and SASEGT.

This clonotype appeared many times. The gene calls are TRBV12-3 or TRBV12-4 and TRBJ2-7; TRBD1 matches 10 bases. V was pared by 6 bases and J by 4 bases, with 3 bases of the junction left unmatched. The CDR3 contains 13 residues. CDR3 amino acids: CASSRDRGYEQYF. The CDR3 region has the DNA TGTGCCAGCAGCCGGGACAGGGGATACGAGCAGTACTTC.

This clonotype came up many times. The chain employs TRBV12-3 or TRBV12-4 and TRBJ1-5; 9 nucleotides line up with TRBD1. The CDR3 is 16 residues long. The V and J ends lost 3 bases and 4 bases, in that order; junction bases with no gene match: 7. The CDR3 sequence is CASSFGDRDGNQPQHF. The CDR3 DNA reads TGTGCCAGCAGTTTTGGGGACAGGGATGGGAATCAGCCCCAGCATTTT.